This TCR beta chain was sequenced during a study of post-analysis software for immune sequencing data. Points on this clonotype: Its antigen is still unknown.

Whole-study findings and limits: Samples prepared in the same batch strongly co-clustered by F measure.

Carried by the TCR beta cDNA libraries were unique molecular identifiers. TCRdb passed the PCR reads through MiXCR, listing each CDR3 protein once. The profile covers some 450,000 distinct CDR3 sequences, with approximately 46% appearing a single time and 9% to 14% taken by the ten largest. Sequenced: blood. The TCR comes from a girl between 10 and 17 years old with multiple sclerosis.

This CDR3 reads CSFMGQGSANYGYTF. CDR3 sequence (DNA): TGCAGCTTCATGGGGCAGGGGTCAGCTAACTATGGCTACACCTTC. The chain combines TRBV20-1 with TRBJ1-2; tentative D call: TRBD1 (6 bases). CDR1 and CDR2 from the germline V gene are DFQATT and SNEGSKA (reference sequence). CDR3 length: 15 residues.